This T cell receptor beta chain derives from a study of cytomegalovirus exposure and HLA in healthy donors (TCRdb year 2017). For the wider study: An earlier analysis of some 550 of the donors reported approximately 270 Gb of sequence data and around 110 million unique TCR beta sequences from 190 million or so T cells. In a later analysis, previously published TCR beta repertoires from fewer than 750 donors were re-analyzed and high-resolution HLA genotyping was added so that TCR occurrence patterns could be studied. Of the 300 to 500 genotyped donors, roughly 76% were placed in the genetic ancestry cluster associated with self-reported Caucasian donors. Roughly 300 gigabases of sequencing data and 78 million or so unique TCR sequences were included in an early release covering roughly 600 HLA-typed donors. The study aimed to test whether cataloging public T cell receptors could reveal signatures of past pathogen exposure. Four to six DR-DQ haplotypes were handled as single units for association and clustering, since linkage in the cohort was strong. Besides the first cohort of 550 to 750 subjects, a separate validation cohort made up of 120 different subjects was used. All discovery cohort repertoires had been generated on a single sequencing platform. Across some 400 genotyped donors of the cohort, an average of approximately 200,000 unique TCR beta nucleotide sequences per donor were sequenced, and 15% to 20% of those sequences were non-productive. High-throughput TCR immunosequencing, statistical association of individual TCRs with disease status, and machine learning were combined to predict cytomegalovirus infection status. Using immunosequencing, the study profiled T cell repertoires from some 670 subjects and related those repertoires to cytomegalovirus serostatus. Genome-wide SNP genotypes for about 65% of the 666 donors were used in a later genetic analysis, which treated that subset as a discovery cohort. Alongside the repertoire data, information on donor age, sex, ethnicity and CMV serostatus was compiled. Class I and class II HLA loci were covered by the typing at four-digit resolution. The later analysis used no new phenotypic data to find candidate immune exposures, relying instead on TCR beta sequences and their occurrence across donors. To decide whether each TCR beta V gene segment behaved as functional or pseudogenic, an earlier analysis of several hundred of the donors relied on high-throughput TCR beta sequencing. The number of typed donors differed by locus: about 620-640 for A, B, C, DRB1 and DQB1; roughly 510 for DQA1; 606 for DPA1; and some 470 for DPB1. Broad study findings and their caveats: A few of the identified cytomegalovirus-associated TCR beta chains were confirmed in vitro to be specific for cytomegalovirus antigens. A cluster of highly shared sequence variants was judged likely to be a technical artifact of the sequencing pipeline. Presence/absence analyses assumed roughly uniform sequencing depth across donors, an assumption that may not hold. Some IMGT-functional V segments, including TRBV6-2 and TRBV6-3, could not be told apart with the 87-base-pair reads, so those segments were excluded. Correlated functional status among segregating V segments might be attributable to linkage disequilibrium, but an unknown experimental factor could not be ruled out. Most TCR sequences were seen in very few donors, while some public TCRs were found in many individuals. In an earlier analysis of approximately 600 of the donors, most TCR beta V segments were observed in productive rearrangements about 87% or about 30% of the time, broadly matching IMGT annotations. In a later analysis, several top co-occurrence clusters were reported to appear linked to parvovirus B19, influenza, CMV and Epstein-Barr virus. In a later analysis, HLA-associated TCR beta chains showed more clonal expansion and lower generation probabilities than non-associated chains that were equally common. According to a later genetic analysis, donors in an Asian-associated ancestry cluster had fewer N-insertions in productive TCRs than the roughly 660-donor mean. At a false discovery rate of 0.05, a later analysis linked 16,000 or so TCR beta sequences to specific HLA alleles. A further reported finding was that TCR beta sequences accurately predicted the HLA-A and HLA-B alleles for most subjects in the first cohort. In a later analysis, the rate of TCR association differed among HLA loci, with DRB1 alleles having the most associated TCRs and HLA-C alleles having the fewest. The earlier analysis of some 560 of the donors excluded around 17 rarely observed V segments, including chromosome 9 orphons, because counts were too low. CMV serostatus was the only immune exposure information available for the cohort. According to the authors, the approach could potentially be generalized to other disease states and immunological phenotypes. Cytomegalovirus status was reported to be diagnosed by the classifier with high specificity and sensitivity in both the original and validation cohorts. A total of 150 or so TCR beta chains were listed by the study as associated with cytomegalovirus. Because HLA typing was missing for some donors at each locus, association tests included only the typed subset. The cohort was sequenced for TCR beta chains only, and without alpha or paired-chain data the features that could be detected were limited. In a later genetic analysis, a missense DCLRE1C variant was associated with V-gene and J-gene trimming of TCR beta chains, and the association was replicated in an independent cohort. When HLA alleles, especially DR and DQ, strongly co-occurred, TCR associations were difficult to assign to individual alleles. Most CMV-associated TCR beta chains appeared to be HLA-restricted in a later analysis, and the HLA associations seemed to be driven largely by CMV exposure.

The cohort comprised some 730 healthy bone marrow donors. At the time of sampling, every cohort member was nominally healthy, though immune exposures that went unrecorded were likely present. The donor tested CMV seronegative, placing the donor among the 350 or so seronegative members of the cohort. Each donor provided a peripheral blood sample, and peripheral blood mononuclear cells were used for TCR beta sequencing. Genomic DNA was extracted from the blood cell samples with the Qiagen DNeasy Blood Extraction Kit. Remarks on this clone: The antigen this receptor binds is unknown. Per-nucleotide qualities are absent, and no much larger clonotype sits a single base away.

The CDR3 has 13 amino acids, counting the end cysteine and phenylalanine. Just the 39-base CDR3 DNA is kept, in frame starting at base 1. CDR1 SQVTM and CDR2 ANQGSEA were looked up in the germline V gene. V is reduced by 6 bases and J by 2 bases, leaving a spacing of 12 bases between them. The library came from the immunoSEQ multiplex PCR assay. For the multiplex PCR, a mixture combining 60 forward primers for TCR Vbeta segments and 13 reverse primers for TCR Jbeta segments was used. Amplification of the CDR3 region of rearranged TCR beta genes was performed with a multiplex PCR assay on genomic DNA. On the Illumina HiSeq System, the amplified TCR beta libraries were sequenced as 87-base-pair reads. The published analysis was carried out like this. Across the roughly 600 repertoires, a later analysis counted around 80 million unique TCR beta chains, 8.5 million to 12 million of which were shared by at least two donors. Raw reads were error-corrected and collapsed into unique sequences with a nearest-neighbor algorithm that merged closely related sequences to remove PCR and sequencing errors. To assign V, D and J gene segments, CDR3 sequences were aligned to IMGT reference sequences. For a sequence to be retained, a match of at least six nucleotides to both a V gene segment and a J gene segment was required. Rearrangements were classified as productive when the CDR3 lacked stop codons and remained in frame with V and J, and all other rearrangements were classified as non-productive. Following IMGT convention, CDR3 was defined as the stretch from the second conserved V-encoded cysteine up to the conserved J-encoded phenylalanine. In an earlier analysis of roughly 580 of the donors, sequences lacking an unambiguous match to a single V gene segment were excluded. In an earlier analysis of more than 500 of the donors, a V segment was called functional when productive rearrangements were above 56.7%, and segregating when the standard deviation between donors exceeded 5%. A statistical classification framework was built for diagnosing cytomegalovirus status from the catalog of TCR beta chain sequences. V and J gene assignment, in a later analysis, came from comparing TCR nucleotide sequences with IMGT/GENE-DB human TR gene sequences. The TCRdist pipeline was used in a later analysis to assign CDR3 sequences and most-parsimonious VDJ recombination scenarios. In a later analysis, each TCR beta chain was defined by its CDR3 amino acid sequence together with its V-gene family, and reads lacking a unique V-gene family were excluded. As a way to deal with suspected cross-contamination and a sequencing artifact, a later analysis dropped 450 to 600 nucleotide sequences that were highly shared and had low generation probability. In a later analysis, a clonal expansion index for each public chain was calculated from normalized within-repertoire ranks of inferred template counts. In a later analysis, generation probabilities were computed with a VDJ recombination model fitted to out-of-frame rearrangements, and the resulting probabilities were checked against IGoR. Hypergeometric tests were used in a later analysis to score TCR-TCR, TCR-HLA and TCR-CMV co-occurrence, with a repertoire-size bias correction applied to the TCR pairs. To estimate false discovery rates, a later analysis permuted the HLA or CMV assignments 20 times. A later analysis grouped co-occurring TCRs with DBSCAN, adding TCRdist sequence similarity when clustering within HLA-allele-positive subsets. Co-occurrence clustering excluded repertoires with fewer than 30,000 or more than 120,000 public chains, plus five with anomalous nucleotide sharing. In TCRdb, the immuneACCESS table is reduced to in-frame sequences with V and J assigned. These tables do not hold every clone; where another copy was compared, an unresolved V gene accounts for under half, and the others remain unexplained. The V and J calls and clone size are taken from that table; D and trimming were inferred from the DNA. For this sample there are under 200,000 clones; roughly 80% appear just once. About 0.4% of the sample is held by the ten biggest clonotypes.

The chain employs TRBV29-1 and TRBJ2-3; the best D guess is TRBD1, with 5 bases matching. This clonotype was obtained from a boy between 2 and 10 years old in good health and CMV-seronegative. Sequencing was carried out using PBMCs. The CDR3 region reads CSVHVGVTDTQYF. The DNA is TGCAGCGTCCATGTAGGGGTCACAGATACGCAGTATTTT.